This passage covers 7 T cell receptor beta chains from one sample sequenced in a study of T cells in Graves' hyperthyroidism and ophthalmopathy. Amplification yielded TCR beta CDR3 regions, with RNA transcripts as the source. HTBI primers were used for first-round RT-PCR of the TCR CDR3. MiXCR, run by TCRdb on the multiplex PCR reads, gives a single entry per CDR3 protein. The data contain around 500,000 distinct CDR3 sequences, approximately 15% of them singletons. The specimen sequenced was blood. These receptors were collected from a woman aged 18-29 years with Graves' hyperthyroidism.

Ten or more counts support this clonotype. The rearrangement links TRBV30 to TRBJ2-1; D possibly matches TRBD1 or TRBD2 (5 bases each). Germline V gene sequence: CDR1 GTSNPN, CDR2 SVGIG (reference sequence). V lost 4 bases to trimming and J lost 3 bases, with 13 bases between them. The CDR3 spans 14 residues. The CDR3 DNA sequence: TGTGCCTGGAACCGGGGCCTCCTCTACAATGAGCAGTTCTTC. It is translated as CAWNRGLLYNEQFF. The full variable domain, with the rest looked up from reference TRBV30 and TRBJ2-1, is SQTIHQWPATLVQPVGSPLSLECTVEGTSNPNLYWYRQAAGRGLQLLFYSVGIGQISSEVPQNLSASRPQDRQFILSSKKLLLSDSGFYLCAWNRGLLYNEQFFGPGTRLTVL.

Many counts were recorded for this clonotype. The chain employs TRBV3-1 and TRBJ2-7; D is uncertain. The V end lost 0 bases, the J end lost 7 bases, and 10 bases lay between the germline ends. The CDR3 length is 13 residues. Germline V gene data show CDR1 as LGHDT and CDR2 as YNNKEL (reference sequence). CDR3 amino acids: CASSQDRPGEQYF. The CDR3 DNA reads TGTGCCAGCAGCCAAGATCGACCGGGTGAGCAGTACTTC.

This clonotype was found many times. The chain combines TRBV27 with TRBJ1-1; no reliable D call. The V and J ends lost 4 bases and 7 bases respectively, with 16 bases between them. In germline, CDR1 is MNHEY, CDR2 SMNVEV (reference sequence). The CDR3 spans 14 residues. The CDR3, as DNA: TGTGCCAGCAGTTCTCCCGGGAACTCCCTTGAAGCTTTCTTT. It encodes CASSSPGNSLEAFF.

This clonotype was counted many times. The CDR3 here is CASSATGTATGELFF. Written as DNA, the CDR3 is TGTGCCAGCAGTGCGACCGGGACAGCCACCGGGGAGCTGTTTTTT. The chain uses TRBV2 and TRBJ2-2; 7 bases match TRBD1. Losses at the gene ends were 4 bases for V and 4 bases for J; bases not matched to a gene: 6. This CDR3 is 15 amino acids long. CDR1 and CDR2 from the germline V gene are SNHLY and FYNNEI.

This clonotype was counted ten times or more. The V and J genes are TRBV6-1 and TRBJ2-1, with TRBD2 matching 12 bases. The V gene's germline CDR1 is MNHNS and CDR2 SASEGT. J was trimmed by 4 bases and V by 7 bases; bases with no gene match: 8. The CDR3 covers 16 residues. CDR3 protein: CASNRRTSGVYNEQFF. The CDR3 DNA follows: TGTGCCAGCAACAGAAGGACTAGCGGGGTTTACAATGAGCAGTTCTTC.

In this sample, this clonotype turned up many times. The genes are TRBV28 and TRBJ1-2, with 8 bases identical to TRBD1. CDR1 and CDR2 from the germline V gene are MDHEN and SYDVKM. This CDR3 region has 15 residues. V gave up 6 bases and J gave up 4 bases; unmatched junction bases: 10. In DNA form, the CDR3 reads TGTGCCAGCAGCTCAACGGCAGGGGGCGCCTATGGCTACACCTTC. Amino acid sequence: CASSSTAGGAYGYTF.

A remark on this clonotype: A much larger clone differs from this one at a single base, so this may be a read error. J is TRBJ2-3 and V is TRBV6-9; possible D gene TRBD2, 6 bases. CDR3 size: 15 residues. Trimming took off 3 bases at V and 2 bases at J, with 12 bases between the two ends. CDR1 is MNHGY and CDR2 is SVAAGI in the germline V gene. CDR3 sequence (DNA): TGTGCCAGCAGTTACGACGCTAGCGACACAGATACGCAGTATTTT. Its translation: CASSYDASDTDTQYF.